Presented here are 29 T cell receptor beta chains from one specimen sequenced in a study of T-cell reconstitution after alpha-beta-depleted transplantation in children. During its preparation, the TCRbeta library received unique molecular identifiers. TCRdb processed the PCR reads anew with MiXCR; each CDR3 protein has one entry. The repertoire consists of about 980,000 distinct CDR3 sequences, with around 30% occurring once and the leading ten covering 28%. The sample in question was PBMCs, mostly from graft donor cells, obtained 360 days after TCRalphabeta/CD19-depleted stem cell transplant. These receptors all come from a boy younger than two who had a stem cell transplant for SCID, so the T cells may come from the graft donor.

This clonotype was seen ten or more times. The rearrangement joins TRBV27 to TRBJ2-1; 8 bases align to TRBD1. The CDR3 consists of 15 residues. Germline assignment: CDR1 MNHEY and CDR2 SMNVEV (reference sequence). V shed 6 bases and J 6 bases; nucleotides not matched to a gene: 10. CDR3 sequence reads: CASSPPDRGTNEQFF. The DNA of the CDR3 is TGTGCCAGCAGCCCCCCCGACAGGGGCACCAATGAGCAGTTCTTC.

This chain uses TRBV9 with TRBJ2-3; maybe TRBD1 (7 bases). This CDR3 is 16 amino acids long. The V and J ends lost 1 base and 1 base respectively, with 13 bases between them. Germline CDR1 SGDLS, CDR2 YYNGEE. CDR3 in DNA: TGTGCCAGCAGCGTACATGCAGGGGGGCGCACAGATACGCAGTATTTT. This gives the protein CASSVHAGGRTDTQYF.

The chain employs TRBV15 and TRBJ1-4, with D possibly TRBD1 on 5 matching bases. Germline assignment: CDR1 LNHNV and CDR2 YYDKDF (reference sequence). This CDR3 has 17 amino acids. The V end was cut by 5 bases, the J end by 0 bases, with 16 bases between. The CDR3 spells CATSLTIGTATNEKLFF. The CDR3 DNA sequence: TGTGCCACCAGCTTAACAATAGGGACCGCAACTAATGAAAAACTGTTTTTT.

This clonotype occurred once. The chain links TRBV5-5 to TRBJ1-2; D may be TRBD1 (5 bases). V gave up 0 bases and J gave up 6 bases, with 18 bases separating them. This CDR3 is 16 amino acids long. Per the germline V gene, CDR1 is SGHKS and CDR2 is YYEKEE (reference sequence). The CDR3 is CASSLGRRGRLNGYTF. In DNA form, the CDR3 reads TGTGCCAGCAGCTTGGGAAGGAGGGGCAGATTGAATGGCTACACCTTC. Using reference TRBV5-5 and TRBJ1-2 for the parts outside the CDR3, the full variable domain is DAGVTQSPTHLIKTRGQQVTLRCSPISGHKSVSWYQQVLGQGPQFIFQYYEKEERGRGNFPDRFSARQFPNYSSELNVNALLLGDSALYLCASSLGRRGRLNGYTFGSGTRLTVV.

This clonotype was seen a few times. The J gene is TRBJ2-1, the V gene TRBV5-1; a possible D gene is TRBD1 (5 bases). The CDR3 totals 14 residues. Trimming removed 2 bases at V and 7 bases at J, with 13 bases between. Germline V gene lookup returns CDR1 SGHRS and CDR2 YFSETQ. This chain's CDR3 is CASSFRGSQNEQFF. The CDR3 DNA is TGCGCCAGCAGCTTTAGGGGCTCCCAAAATGAGCAGTTCTTC.

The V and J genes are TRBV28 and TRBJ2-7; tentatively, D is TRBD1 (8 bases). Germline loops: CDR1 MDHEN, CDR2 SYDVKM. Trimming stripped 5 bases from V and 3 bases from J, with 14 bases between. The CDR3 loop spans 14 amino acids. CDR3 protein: CASSTQGGGYEQYF. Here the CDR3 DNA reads TGTGCCAGCAGTACACAGGGGGGGGGCTACGAGCAGTACTTC.

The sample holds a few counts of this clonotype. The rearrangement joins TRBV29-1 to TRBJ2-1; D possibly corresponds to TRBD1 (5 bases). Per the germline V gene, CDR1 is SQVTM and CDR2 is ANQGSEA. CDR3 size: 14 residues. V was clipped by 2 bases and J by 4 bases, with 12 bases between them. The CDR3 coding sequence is TGCAGCGTTGAACGCCGGCAGGGATACAATGAGCAGTTCTTC. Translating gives CSVERRQGYNEQFF.

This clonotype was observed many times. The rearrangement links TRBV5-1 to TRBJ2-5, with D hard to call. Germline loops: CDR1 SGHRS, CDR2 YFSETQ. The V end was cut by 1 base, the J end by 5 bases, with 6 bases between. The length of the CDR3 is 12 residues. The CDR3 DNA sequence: TGCGCCAGCAGCTTGAAGGCGGAGACCCAGTACTTC. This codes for CASSLKAETQYF.

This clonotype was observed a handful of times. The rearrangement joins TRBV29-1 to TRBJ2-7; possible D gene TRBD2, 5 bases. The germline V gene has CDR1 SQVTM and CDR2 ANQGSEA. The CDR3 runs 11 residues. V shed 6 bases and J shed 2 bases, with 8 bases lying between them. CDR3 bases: TGCAGCGTAAGGGAGACCTACGAGCAGTACTTC. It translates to CSVRETYEQYF.

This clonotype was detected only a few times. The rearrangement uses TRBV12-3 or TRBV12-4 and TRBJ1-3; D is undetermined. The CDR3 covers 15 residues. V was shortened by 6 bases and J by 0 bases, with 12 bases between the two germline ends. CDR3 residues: CASRTNSVSGNTIYF. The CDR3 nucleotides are TGTGCCAGCAGGACCAACAGTGTCTCTGGAAACACCATATATTTT.

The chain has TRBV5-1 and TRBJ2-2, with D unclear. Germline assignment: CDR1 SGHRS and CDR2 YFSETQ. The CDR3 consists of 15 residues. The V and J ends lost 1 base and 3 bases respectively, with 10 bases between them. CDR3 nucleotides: TGCGCCAGCAGCTTGAGGACCGACTACACCGGGGAGCTGTTTTTT. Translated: CASSLRTDYTGELFF.

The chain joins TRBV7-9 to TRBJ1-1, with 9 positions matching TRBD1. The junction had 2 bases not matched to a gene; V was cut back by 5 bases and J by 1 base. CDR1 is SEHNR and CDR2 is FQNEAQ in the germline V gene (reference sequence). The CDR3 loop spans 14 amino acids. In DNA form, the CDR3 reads TGTGCCAGCAGCCAACAGGGGGCGAACACTGAAGCTTTCTTT. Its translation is CASSQQGANTEAFF.

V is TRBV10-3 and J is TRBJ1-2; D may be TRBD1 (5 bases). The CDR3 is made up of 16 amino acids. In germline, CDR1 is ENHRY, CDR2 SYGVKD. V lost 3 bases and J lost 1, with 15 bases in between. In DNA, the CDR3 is TGTGCCATCAGTGATAGGTCCTTCGGGGGTAACTATGGCTACACCTTC. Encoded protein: CAISDRSFGGNYGYTF.

CDR3 amino acids: CASRWGGEAFF. The CDR3 nucleotides are TGTGCCAGCAGGTGGGGGGGTGAAGCTTTCTTT. The chain uses TRBV6-2 or TRBV6-3 and TRBJ1-1; TRBD1 is a possible D gene (5 bases). Per the germline V gene, CDR1 is MNHEY and CDR2 is SVGEGT. The CDR3 runs 11 residues. V was cut by 6 bases and J by 7 bases, with 9 bases left in between.

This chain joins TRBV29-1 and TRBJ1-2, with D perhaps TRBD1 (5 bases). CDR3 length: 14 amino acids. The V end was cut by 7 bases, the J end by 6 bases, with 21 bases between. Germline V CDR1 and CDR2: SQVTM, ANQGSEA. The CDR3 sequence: CSAAGGEARDGYTF. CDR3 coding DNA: TGCAGCGCGGCGGGGGGGGAGGCCCGTGATGGCTACACCTTC.

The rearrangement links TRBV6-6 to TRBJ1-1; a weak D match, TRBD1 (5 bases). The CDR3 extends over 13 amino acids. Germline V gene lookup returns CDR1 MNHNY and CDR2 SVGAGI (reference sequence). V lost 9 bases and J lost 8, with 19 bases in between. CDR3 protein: CARLEGHPTEAFF. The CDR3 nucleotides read TGTGCCAGGTTAGAAGGACACCCAACGGAAGCTTTCTTT.

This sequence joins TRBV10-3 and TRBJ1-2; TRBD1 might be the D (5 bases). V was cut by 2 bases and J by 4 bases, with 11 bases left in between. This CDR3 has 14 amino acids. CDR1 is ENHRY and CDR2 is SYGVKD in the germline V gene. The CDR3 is CAISERAGIYGYTF. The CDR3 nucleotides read TGTGCCATCAGTGAGCGTGCAGGGATCTATGGCTACACCTTC.

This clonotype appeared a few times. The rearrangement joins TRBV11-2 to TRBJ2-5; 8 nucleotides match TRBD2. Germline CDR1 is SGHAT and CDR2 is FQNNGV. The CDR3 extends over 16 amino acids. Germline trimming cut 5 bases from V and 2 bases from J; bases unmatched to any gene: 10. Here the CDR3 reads CASSPRAGDRQETQYF. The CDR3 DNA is TGTGCCAGCAGCCCACGAGCGGGGGACCGTCAAGAGACCCAGTACTTC.

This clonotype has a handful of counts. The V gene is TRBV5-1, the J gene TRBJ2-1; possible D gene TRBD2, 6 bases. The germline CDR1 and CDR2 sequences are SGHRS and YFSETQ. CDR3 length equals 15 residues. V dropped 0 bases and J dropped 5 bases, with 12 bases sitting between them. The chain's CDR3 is CASSLDGTLDNEQFF. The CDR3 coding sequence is TGCGCCAGCAGCTTGGACGGGACTTTAGACAATGAGCAGTTCTTC.

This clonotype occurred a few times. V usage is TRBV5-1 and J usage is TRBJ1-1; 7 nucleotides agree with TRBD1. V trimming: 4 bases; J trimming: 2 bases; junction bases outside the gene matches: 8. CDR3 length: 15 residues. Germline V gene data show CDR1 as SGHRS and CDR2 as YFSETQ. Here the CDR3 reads CASSLWGTANTEAFF. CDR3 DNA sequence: TGCGCCAGCAGCCTTTGGGGGACAGCAAACACTGAAGCTTTCTTT.

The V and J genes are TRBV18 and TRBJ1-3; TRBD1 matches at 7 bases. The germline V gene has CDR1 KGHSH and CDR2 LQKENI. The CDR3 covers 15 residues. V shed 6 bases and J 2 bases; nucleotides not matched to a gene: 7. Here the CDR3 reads CASSGGDRAGNTIYF. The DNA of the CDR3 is TGTGCCAGCTCGGGAGGGGACAGAGCTGGAAACACCATATATTTT.

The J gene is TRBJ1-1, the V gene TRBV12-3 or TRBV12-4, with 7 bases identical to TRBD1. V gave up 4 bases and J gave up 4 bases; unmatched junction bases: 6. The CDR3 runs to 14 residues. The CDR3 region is CASSSYRGVTEAFF. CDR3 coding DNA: TGTGCCAGCAGTTCCTACAGGGGTGTCACTGAAGCTTTCTTT.

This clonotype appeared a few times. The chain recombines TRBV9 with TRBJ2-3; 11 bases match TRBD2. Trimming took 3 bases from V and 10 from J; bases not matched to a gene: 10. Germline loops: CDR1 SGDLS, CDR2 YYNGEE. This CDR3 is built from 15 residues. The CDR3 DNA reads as TGTGCCAGCAGCGCTAGCGGGGGGTACCACCCAGCGCAGTATTTT. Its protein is CASSASGGYHPAQYF.

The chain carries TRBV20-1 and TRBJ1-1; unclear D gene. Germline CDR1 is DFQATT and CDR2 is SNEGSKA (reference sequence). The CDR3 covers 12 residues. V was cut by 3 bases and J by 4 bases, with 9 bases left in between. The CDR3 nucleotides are TGCAGTGCTAGCTTGGACTTCACTGAAGCTTTCTTT. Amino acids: CSASLDFTEAFF.

The CDR3 nucleotides are TGTGCCAGCAAGGTCGCGGGCTACAATGAGCAGTTCTTC. It translates to CASKVAGYNEQFF. The chain links TRBV6-1 to TRBJ2-1; maybe TRBD2 (5 bases). Trimming stripped 7 bases from V and 3 bases from J, with 10 bases between. Germline CDR1 MNHNS, CDR2 SASEGT. The CDR3 runs to 13 residues.

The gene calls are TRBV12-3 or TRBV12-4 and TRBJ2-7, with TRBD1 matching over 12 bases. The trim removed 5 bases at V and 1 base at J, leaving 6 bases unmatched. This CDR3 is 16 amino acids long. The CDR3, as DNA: TGTGCCAGCAGTATAAAGGGACAGGGGGCATCCTACGAGCAGTACTTC. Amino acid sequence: CASSIKGQGASYEQYF.

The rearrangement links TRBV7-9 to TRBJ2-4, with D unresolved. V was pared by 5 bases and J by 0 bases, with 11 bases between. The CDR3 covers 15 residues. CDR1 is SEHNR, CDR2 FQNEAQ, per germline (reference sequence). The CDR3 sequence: CASSPLTPAKNIQYF. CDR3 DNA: TGTGCCAGCAGCCCATTGACACCAGCCAAAAACATTCAGTACTTC.

The CDR3 DNA sequence: TGCAGCGCTAATAGCGGGGAACCGTTCTTC. This translates into CSANSGEPFF. The V and J genes are TRBV29-1 and TRBJ2-1, with TRBD2 matching 8 bases. The CDR3 extends over 10 amino acids. With 7 bases clipped from V and 15 bases from J, the junction kept 8 bases outside the gene matches. CDR1 and CDR2 (germline): SQVTM, ANQGSEA.

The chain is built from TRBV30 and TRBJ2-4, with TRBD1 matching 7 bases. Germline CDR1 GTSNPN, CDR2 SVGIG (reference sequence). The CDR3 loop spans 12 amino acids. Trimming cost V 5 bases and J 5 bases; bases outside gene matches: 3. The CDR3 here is CAWGQGENIQYF. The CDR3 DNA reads TGTGCCTGGGGGCAGGGGGAAAACATTCAGTACTTC.